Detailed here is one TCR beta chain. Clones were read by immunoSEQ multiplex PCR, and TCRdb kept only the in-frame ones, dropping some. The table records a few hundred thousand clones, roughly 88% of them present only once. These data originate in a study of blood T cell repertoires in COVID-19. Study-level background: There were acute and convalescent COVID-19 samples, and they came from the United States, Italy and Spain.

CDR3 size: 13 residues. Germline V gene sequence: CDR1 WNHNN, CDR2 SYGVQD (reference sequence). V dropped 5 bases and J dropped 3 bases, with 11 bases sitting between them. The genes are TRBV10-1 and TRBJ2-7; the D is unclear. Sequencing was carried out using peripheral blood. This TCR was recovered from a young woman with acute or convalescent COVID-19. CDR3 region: CASSKTTIYEQYF. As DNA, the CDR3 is TGCGCCAGCAGTAAGACAACCATCTACGAGCAGTACTTC.